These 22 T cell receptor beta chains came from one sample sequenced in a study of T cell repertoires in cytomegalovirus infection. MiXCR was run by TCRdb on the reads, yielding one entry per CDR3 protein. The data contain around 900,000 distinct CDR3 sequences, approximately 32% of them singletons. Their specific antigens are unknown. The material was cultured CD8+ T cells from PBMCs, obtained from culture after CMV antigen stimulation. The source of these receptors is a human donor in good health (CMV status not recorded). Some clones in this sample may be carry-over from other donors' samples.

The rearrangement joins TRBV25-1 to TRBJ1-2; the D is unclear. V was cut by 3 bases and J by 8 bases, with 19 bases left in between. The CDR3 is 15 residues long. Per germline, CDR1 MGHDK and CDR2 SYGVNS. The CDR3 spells CASSDSPRAPGGYTF. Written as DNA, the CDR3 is TGTGCCAGCAGTGATTCTCCCAGAGCGCCGGGGGGCTACACCTTC.

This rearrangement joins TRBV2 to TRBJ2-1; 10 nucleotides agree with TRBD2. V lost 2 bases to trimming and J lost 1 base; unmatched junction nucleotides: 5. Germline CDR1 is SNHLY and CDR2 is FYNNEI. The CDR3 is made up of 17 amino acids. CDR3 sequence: CASSEPLAGPSYNEQFF. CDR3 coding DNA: TGTGCCAGCAGTGAACCACTAGCGGGGCCTTCCTACAATGAGCAGTTCTTC. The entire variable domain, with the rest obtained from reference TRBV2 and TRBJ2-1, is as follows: EPEVTQTPSHQVTQMGQEVILRCVPISNHLYFYWYRQILGQKVEFLVSFYNNEISEKSEIFDDQFSVERPDGSNFTLKIRSTKLEDSAMYFCASSEPLAGPSYNEQFFGPGTRLTVL.

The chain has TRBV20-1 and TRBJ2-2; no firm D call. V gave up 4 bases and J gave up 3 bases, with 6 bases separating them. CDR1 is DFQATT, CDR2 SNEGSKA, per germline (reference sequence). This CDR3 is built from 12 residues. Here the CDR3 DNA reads TGCAGTGCTACTCTGGACACCGGGGAGCTGTTTTTT. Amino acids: CSATLDTGELFF.

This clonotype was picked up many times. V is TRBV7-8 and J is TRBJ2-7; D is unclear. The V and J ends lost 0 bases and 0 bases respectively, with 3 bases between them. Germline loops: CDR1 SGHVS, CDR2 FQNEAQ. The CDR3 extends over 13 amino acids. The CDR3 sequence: CASSLAGSYEQYV. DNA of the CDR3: TGTGCCAGCAGCTTAGCGGGCTCCTACGAGCAGTACGTC.

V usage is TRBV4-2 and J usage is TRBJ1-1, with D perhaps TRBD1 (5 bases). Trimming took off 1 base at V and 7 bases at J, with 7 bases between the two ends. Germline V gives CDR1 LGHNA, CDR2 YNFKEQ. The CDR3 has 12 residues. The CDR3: CASSQGGGEAFF. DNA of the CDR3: TGTGCCAGCAGCCAAGGGGGGGGTGAAGCTTTCTTT.

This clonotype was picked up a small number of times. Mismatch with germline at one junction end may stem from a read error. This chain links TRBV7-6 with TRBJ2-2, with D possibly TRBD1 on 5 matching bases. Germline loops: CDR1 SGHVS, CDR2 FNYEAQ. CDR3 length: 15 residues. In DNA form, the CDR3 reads TGTGCTAGCAGCTCTAAGGGGCCGAACACCGGGGAGCTGTTTTTT. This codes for CASSSKGPNTGELFF. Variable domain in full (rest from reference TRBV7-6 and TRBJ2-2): GAGVSQSPRYKVTKRGQDVALRCDPISGHVSLYWYRQALGQGPEFLTYFNYEAQQDKSGLPNDRFSAERPEGSISTLTIQRTEQRDSAMYRCASSSKGPNTGELFFGEGSRLTVL.

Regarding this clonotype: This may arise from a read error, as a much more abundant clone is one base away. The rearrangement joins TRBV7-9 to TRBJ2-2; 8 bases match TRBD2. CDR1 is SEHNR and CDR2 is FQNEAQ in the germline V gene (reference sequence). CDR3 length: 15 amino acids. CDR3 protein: CVSSFPGGVPGELFF. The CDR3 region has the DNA TGTGTCAGCAGCTTTCCCGGGGGGGTACCCGGGGAGCTGTTTTTT.

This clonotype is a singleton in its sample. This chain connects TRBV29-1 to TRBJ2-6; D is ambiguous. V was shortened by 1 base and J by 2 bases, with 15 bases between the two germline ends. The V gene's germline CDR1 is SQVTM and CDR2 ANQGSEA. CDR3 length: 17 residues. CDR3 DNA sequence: TGCAGCGTTGAAGGCCCGGCTAGAGGAACTGGGGCCAACGTCCTGACTTTC. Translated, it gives CSVEGPARGTGANVLTF.

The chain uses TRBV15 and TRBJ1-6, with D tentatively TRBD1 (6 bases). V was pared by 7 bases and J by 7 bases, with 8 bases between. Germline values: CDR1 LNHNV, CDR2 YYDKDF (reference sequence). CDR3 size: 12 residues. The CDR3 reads CATTQGNSPLHF. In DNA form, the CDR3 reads TGTGCCACCACCCAGGGGAATTCACCCCTCCACTTT.

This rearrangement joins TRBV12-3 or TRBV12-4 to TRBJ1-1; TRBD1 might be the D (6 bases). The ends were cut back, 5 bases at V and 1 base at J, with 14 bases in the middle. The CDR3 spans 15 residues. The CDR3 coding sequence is TGTGCCAGCAGTCCGACCGGGACACCGAACACTGAAGCTTTCTTT. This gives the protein CASSPTGTPNTEAFF.

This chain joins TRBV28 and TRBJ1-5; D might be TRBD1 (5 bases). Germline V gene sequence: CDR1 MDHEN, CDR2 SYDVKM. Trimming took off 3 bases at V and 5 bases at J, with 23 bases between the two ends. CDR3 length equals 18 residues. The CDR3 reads CASSFESGPLATHQPQHF. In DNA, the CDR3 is TGTGCCAGCAGTTTTGAATCGGGGCCCTTAGCAACCCATCAGCCCCAGCATTTT.

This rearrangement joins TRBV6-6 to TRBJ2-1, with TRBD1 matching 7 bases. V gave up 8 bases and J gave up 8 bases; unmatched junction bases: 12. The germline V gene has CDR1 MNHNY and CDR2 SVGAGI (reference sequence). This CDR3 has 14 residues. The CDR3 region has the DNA TGTGCCAGCCGCCCCCAGACAGGGTACGATGAGCAGTTCTTC. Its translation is CASRPQTGYDEQFF.

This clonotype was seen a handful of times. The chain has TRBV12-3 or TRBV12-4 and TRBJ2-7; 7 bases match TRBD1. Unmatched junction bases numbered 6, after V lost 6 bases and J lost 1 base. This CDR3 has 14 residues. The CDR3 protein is CASSTTGSSYEQYF. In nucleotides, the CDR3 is TGTGCCAGCAGCACGACAGGGAGTTCCTACGAGCAGTACTTC.

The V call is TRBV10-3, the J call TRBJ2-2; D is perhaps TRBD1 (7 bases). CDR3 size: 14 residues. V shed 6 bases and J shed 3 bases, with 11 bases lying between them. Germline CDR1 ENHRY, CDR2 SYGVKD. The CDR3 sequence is CAIRRDSHTGELFF. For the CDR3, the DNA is TGTGCCATCAGGCGGGACAGCCACACCGGGGAGCTGTTTTTT.

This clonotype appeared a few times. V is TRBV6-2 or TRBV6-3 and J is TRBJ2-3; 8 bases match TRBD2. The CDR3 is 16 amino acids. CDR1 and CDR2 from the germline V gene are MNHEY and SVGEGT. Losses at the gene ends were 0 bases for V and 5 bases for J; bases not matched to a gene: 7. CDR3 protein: CASSYSGGGPIDTQYF. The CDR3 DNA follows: TGTGCCAGCAGTTACTCCGGGGGGGGGCCGATAGATACGCAGTATTTT.

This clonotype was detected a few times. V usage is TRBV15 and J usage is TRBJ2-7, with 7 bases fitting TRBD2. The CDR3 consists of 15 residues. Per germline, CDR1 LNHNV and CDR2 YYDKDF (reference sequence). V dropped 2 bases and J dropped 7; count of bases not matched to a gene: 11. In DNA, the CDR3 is TGTGCCACCAGCAGAACACGGACCGGGGGGATAGAGCAGTACTTC. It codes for CATSRTRTGGIEQYF.

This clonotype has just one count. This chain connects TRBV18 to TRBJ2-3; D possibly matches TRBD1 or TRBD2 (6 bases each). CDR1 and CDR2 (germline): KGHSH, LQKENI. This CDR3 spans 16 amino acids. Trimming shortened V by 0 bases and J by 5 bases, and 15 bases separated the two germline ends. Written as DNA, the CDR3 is TGTGCCAGCTCACCACCGGACGGGGGCCTTGAAGATACGCAGTATTTT. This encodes CASSPPDGGLEDTQYF.

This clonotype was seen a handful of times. CDR3: CASSQDWGAYNEQFF. The CDR3 DNA follows: TGTGCCAGCAGCCAAGACTGGGGCGCCTACAATGAGCAGTTCTTC. V and J are TRBV4-2 and TRBJ2-1; possible D gene TRBD1, 5 bases. The CDR3 spans 15 residues. V lost 0 bases and J lost 2, with 8 bases in between. CDR1 and CDR2 from the germline V gene are LGHNA and YNFKEQ.

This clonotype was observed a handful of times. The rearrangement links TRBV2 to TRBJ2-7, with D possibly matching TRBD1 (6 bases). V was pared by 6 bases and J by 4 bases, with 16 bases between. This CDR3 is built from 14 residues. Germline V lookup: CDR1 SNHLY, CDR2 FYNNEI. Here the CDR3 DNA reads TGTGCCAGCAGCATGACTGGGGGCCTATACGAGCAGTACTTC. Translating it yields CASSMTGGLYEQYF.

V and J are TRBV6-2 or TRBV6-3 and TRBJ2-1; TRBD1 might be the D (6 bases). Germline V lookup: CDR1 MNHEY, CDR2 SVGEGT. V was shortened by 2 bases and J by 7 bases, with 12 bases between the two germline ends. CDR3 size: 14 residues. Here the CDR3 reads CASSYRPQGNEQFF. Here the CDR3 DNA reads TGTGCCAGCAGTTACCGCCCACAGGGAAATGAGCAGTTCTTC.

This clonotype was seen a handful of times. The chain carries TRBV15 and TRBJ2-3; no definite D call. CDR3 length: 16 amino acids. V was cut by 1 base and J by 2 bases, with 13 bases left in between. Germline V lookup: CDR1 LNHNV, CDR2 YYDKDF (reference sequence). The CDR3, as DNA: TGTGCCACCAGCAGAGTCCCTCGTACTTACACAGATACGCAGTATTTT. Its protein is CATSRVPRTYTDTQYF.

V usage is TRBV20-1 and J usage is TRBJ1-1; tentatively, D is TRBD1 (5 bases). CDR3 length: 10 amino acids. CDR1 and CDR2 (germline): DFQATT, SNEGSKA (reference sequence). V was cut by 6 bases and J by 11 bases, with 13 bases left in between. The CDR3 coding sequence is TGCAGTGCCCTCTCGGGGGACGCTTTCTTT. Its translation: CSALSGDAFF.